A single sample is the source of the 20 T cell receptor beta chains below, sequenced in a study of control samples from healthy donors and cancer patients. Libraries were prepared by immunoSEQ multiplex PCR; TCRdb keeps only in-frame clonotypes and omits some of them. This sample has 150,000 or so clones, with around 94% found just once. Sequenced sample: PBMCs. These receptor sequences come from a man aged 55-75 years with colorectal cancer.

CDR3 in amino acids: CASSIDVGETASYEQYF. In nucleotides, the CDR3 is TGTGCCAGTAGTATCGACGTTGGGGAGACAGCCTCCTACGAGCAGTACTTC. This chain uses TRBV19 with TRBJ2-7, with D perhaps assigned TRBD1 or TRBD2 (5 bases each). Germline CDR1 reads LNHDA; CDR2 reads SQIVND (reference sequence). This CDR3 contains 17 residues. Trimming stripped 3 bases from V and 0 bases from J, with 18 bases between.

The gene calls are TRBV6-5 and TRBJ1-4; TRBD1 matches at 7 bases. The V gene's germline CDR1 is MNHEY and CDR2 SVGAGI. CDR3 size: 13 residues. CDR3 sequence (DNA): TGTGGTACTAAGGGGGCTCTTAATGAAAAACTGTTTTTT. Translating gives CGTKGALNEKLFF.

The chain links TRBV15 to TRBJ2-1; 8 positions match TRBD1. The germline gives CDR1 LNHNV, CDR2 YYDKDF (reference sequence). Losses at the gene ends were 8 bases for V and 3 bases for J; bases not matched to a gene: 9. The CDR3 loop spans 15 amino acids. This CDR3 is CATLEGQGIYNEQFF. CDR3 in DNA: TGTGCCACCCTCGAAGGACAGGGAATCTACAATGAGCAGTTCTTC.

The chain recombines TRBV28 with TRBJ1-4, with TRBD1 as a possible D gene (5 bases). Looked up from germline, CDR1 is MDHEN and CDR2 is SYDVKM. This CDR3 has 15 amino acids. V was trimmed by 4 bases and J by 6 bases, leaving 15 bases between them. The CDR3 nucleotides are TGTGCCAGCAGTTCTACCGACAGCGCCTATGAAAAACTGTTTTTT. Translating it yields CASSSTDSAYEKLFF.

CDR3 amino acids: CASSPLGTDTQYF. CDR3 nucleotides: TGTGCCAGCTCACCCCTTGGCACAGATACGCAGTATTTT. The V gene is TRBV18, the J gene TRBJ2-3; no clear D gene. The germline gives CDR1 KGHSH, CDR2 LQKENI. V was shortened by 3 bases and J by 1 base, with 5 bases between the two germline ends. The CDR3 sequence is 13 residues long.

The chain links TRBV19 to TRBJ1-5; D is undetermined. V lost 7 bases to trimming and J lost 6 bases, with 22 bases between them. The length of the CDR3 is 16 residues. Germline CDR1 reads LNHDA; CDR2 reads SQIVND (reference sequence). CDR3 amino acids: CASTPPPVNGAQPQHF. Written as DNA, the CDR3 is TGTGCCAGTACTCCACCGCCCGTCAACGGCGCTCAGCCCCAGCATTTT.

The chain uses TRBV18 and TRBJ2-7; D gene uncertain. Germline assignment: CDR1 KGHSH and CDR2 LQKENI. Trimming removed 3 bases from V and 2 bases from J, with 8 bases in between. The CDR3 totals 13 residues. This CDR3 is CASSPGATYEQYF. For the CDR3, the DNA is TGTGCCAGCTCACCGGGCGCGACCTACGAGCAGTACTTC.

The chain employs TRBV6-1 and TRBJ1-2, with 8 bases fitting TRBD1. Germline V lookup: CDR1 MNHNS, CDR2 SASEGT. V shed 2 bases and J 8 bases; nucleotides not matched to a gene: 4. The CDR3 is 13 amino acids. CDR3 DNA sequence: TGTGCCAGCAGTGAACAGGGGGCGAAGGGCTACACCTTC. It codes for CASSEQGAKGYTF.

The V call is TRBV9, the J call TRBJ1-2; 10 nucleotides align to TRBD1. Per the germline V gene, CDR1 is SGDLS and CDR2 is YYNGEE. This CDR3 spans 14 amino acids. V gave up 6 bases and J gave up 7 bases; unmatched junction bases: 9. The CDR3 here is CASTRTGGFGGYTF. The DNA for the CDR3 is TGTGCCAGCACCCGGACAGGGGGGTTTGGTGGCTACACCTTC.

The chain combines TRBV28 with TRBJ1-1; D unresolved. The germline V gene has CDR1 MDHEN and CDR2 SYDVKM. The CDR3 covers 17 residues. V lost 4 bases and J 3 bases, leaving 21 bases between the germline ends. The CDR3 here is CASSSYTPYLRDTEAFF. In nucleotides, the CDR3 is TGTGCCAGCAGTTCCTACACCCCATATTTGAGGGACACTGAAGCTTTCTTT. The variable domain in full, with the rest retrieved from reference TRBV28 and TRBJ1-1, is DVKVTQSSRYLVKRTGEKVFLECVQDMDHENMFWYRQDPGLGLRLIYFSYDVKMKEKGDIPEGYSVSREKKERFSLILESASTNQTSMYLCASSSYTPYLRDTEAFFGQGTRLTVV.

The chain has TRBV5-1 and TRBJ1-2; TRBD1 agrees at 8 bases. This CDR3 region has 14 residues. Germline-derived CDR1 and CDR2 are SGHRS and YFSETQ. The V and J ends lost 5 bases and 5 bases, in that order; junction bases with no gene match: 8. The CDR3 is CASSMAGQAYGYTF. CDR3 nucleotide sequence: TGCGCCAGCAGTATGGCGGGACAGGCTTATGGCTACACCTTC.

V usage is TRBV19 and J usage is TRBJ1-2, with unresolved D. The length of the CDR3 is 12 residues. Trimming pared 6 bases from V and 4 bases from J, leaving 9 bases between. The germline gives CDR1 LNHDA, CDR2 SQIVND (reference sequence). The CDR3 DNA reads TGTGCCAGTAGAGAAGGGCTCTATGGCTACACCTTC. Translating it yields CASREGLYGYTF.

The V and J genes are TRBV24-1 and TRBJ2-5, with TRBD1 identical over 12 bases. Germline V lookup: CDR1 KGHDR, CDR2 SFDVKD. The CDR3 totals 15 residues. V lost 5 bases and J lost 5; bases outside the gene matches: 5. DNA for the CDR3: TGTGCCACCAGTGCGGGACAGGGGGCATATGAGACCCAGTACTTC. Translated: CATSAGQGAYETQYF.

V gene TRBV5-4 combines with J gene TRBJ2-7; D possibly matches TRBD1 or TRBD2 (5 bases each). The CDR3 is 15 amino acids. From germline, CDR1 is SGHNT and CDR2 YYREEE (reference sequence). V lost 4 bases and J lost 2, with 16 bases in between. The CDR3 DNA reads as TGTGCCAGCAGCATCGACGGGACCCAGGCCTACGAGCAGTACTTC. Translating gives CASSIDGTQAYEQYF.

This sequence joins TRBV18 and TRBJ2-7; the D gene could be TRBD1 or TRBD2 (5 bases each). Trimming cost V 3 bases and J 2 bases, with 8 bases left between them. Germline CDR1 is KGHSH and CDR2 is LQKENI. This CDR3 region has 13 residues. The CDR3 coding sequence is TGTGCCAGCTCACCTGGGACGACCTACGAGCAGTACTTC. Translated: CASSPGTTYEQYF.

The chain recombines TRBV30 with TRBJ1-2; tentatively, D is TRBD1 (5 bases). CDR3 size: 13 residues. Germline CDR1 GTSNPN, CDR2 SVGIG (reference sequence). V was trimmed by 4 bases and J by 6 bases, leaving 15 bases between them. This CDR3 reads CAWTSGTRNGYTF. The CDR3 nucleotides read TGTGCCTGGACCTCCGGGACGAGGAATGGCTACACCTTC.

With respect to this clone: The junction departs from germline at one end; a sequencing error may be responsible. V and J are TRBV5-1 and TRBJ1-5; possible D gene TRBD1, 6 bases. Germline V gene data show CDR1 as SGHRS and CDR2 as YFSETQ. The CDR3 has 15 residues. The CDR3 DNA is TGCGCCCGCAGCTGGGCCGGGGGGGCGGGCCAGCCCCAGCATTTT. Translating gives CARSWAGGAGQPQHF.

Notes on this clone: At the DNA level, this CDR3 is encoded by other sequences in the same sample as well. The CDR3 region has the DNA TGTGCCAGCAGCTTGGACAGGGGAGTGCAAGAGACCCAGTACTTC. Amino acid sequence: CASSLDRGVQETQYF. The chain is built from TRBV7-9 and TRBJ2-5; 9 bases are a match to TRBD1. This CDR3 comprises 15 residues. The junction had 4 bases not matched to a gene; V was cut back by 3 bases and J by 2 bases. The germline V gene encodes CDR1 SEHNR and CDR2 FQNEAQ (reference sequence).

The chain is built from TRBV24-1 and TRBJ2-2; 9 nucleotides align to TRBD1. V was clipped by 3 bases and J by 7 bases; unmatched bases: 5. Germline V gene data show CDR1 as KGHDR and CDR2 as SFDVKD. The CDR3 has 15 residues. CDR3 DNA: TGTGCCACCAGTGATAACAGGGGGCCGGTCGGGGAGCTGTTTTTT. Protein product: CATSDNRGPVGELFF.

The rearrangement uses TRBV4-1 and TRBJ1-1; no definite D call. The CDR3 is made up of 13 amino acids. Germline V gene data show CDR1 as MGHRA and CDR2 as YSYEKL. Trimming took 5 bases from V and 3 from J, leaving 10 bases between them. The CDR3 bases are TGCGCCAGCAGCTTAGAAATCGACACTGAAGCTTTCTTT. It translates to CASSLEIDTEAFF.